This T cell receptor (beta chain) is drawn from a study of blood T cell repertoires in COVID-19. Original processing methods: How many nucleated cells were present was estimated from reference gene primer amplification. The method was immunoSEQ multiplex PCR; TCRdb's version includes in-frame clones alone and lacks a portion of them. V and J calls and clone size are copied from that table; D and trimming were computed from the DNA. The sample has about 260,000 clones, approximately 90% seen once. Participants had their cohort set by participant-reported clinical history. Within 2 weeks of study entry, exposed participants had contacted a PCR-confirmed or clinician-diagnosed COVID-19 case. The CDR3 extends over 15 amino acids. The V gene's germline CDR1 is MGHRA and CDR2 YSYEKL. The germline V and J ends were trimmed by 2 bases and 3 bases, with 10 bases remaining between them.

The receptor was derived from a man aged 45-60 years who had been exposed to COVID-19. The sequenced sample was PBMCs or T cells enriched from blood (not recorded which). The chain recombines TRBV4-1 with TRBJ2-2; a possible D gene is TRBD1 (5 bases). In DNA, the CDR3 is TGCGCCAGCAGCCAATCGCGACAGTACACCGGGGAGCTGTTTTTT. Amino acids: CASSQSRQYTGELFF.